Listed below are T cell receptor beta chains from one sample, sequenced in a study of T cell responses to AZD1222 COVID-19 vaccine. Using immunoSEQ multiplex PCR, the repertoire was profiled, and TCRdb retains in-frame clones only, with some absent. The data show around 120,000 clones, under 95% seen once. The sample consisted of peripheral blood, taken 28 days after the second AZD1222 dose. All receptors derive from an adult who received the AZD1222 COVID-19 vaccine. CDR3s include the opening cysteine and the closing phenylalanine or tryptophan. A D gene is named only where the DNA matches it firmly. Some rows mark clone size as missing; the rest say once, few, many or name a class of expanded clone.

TRBV5-8	TRBJ2-5	17	-	TRBD2	CASSLIRRGGVLETQYF	TGTGCCAGCAGCTTGATTCGGCGGGGGGGCGTCCTGGAGACCCAGTACTTC
TRBV5-1	TRBJ2-5	14	-	-	CASSLVGGQETQYF	TGCGCCAGCAGCTTGGTGGGGGGCCAAGAGACCCAGTACTTC
TRBV6-2/TRBV6-3	TRBJ2-1	16	few	TRBD2	CASSYGSGSLRSEQFF	TGTGCCAGCAGTTACGGTAGCGGGAGCCTCAGGAGTGAGCAGTTCTTC
TRBV5-6	TRBJ2-1	15	-	TRBD2	CASSPSRGKRGQQFF	TGTGCCAGCAGCCCATCAAGAGGAAAGCGGGGACAGCAGTTCTTC
TRBV28	TRBJ1-5	12	once	-	CASHKGDQPQHF	TGTGCCAGCCATAAGGGGGACCAGCCCCAGCATTTT
TRBV6-2/TRBV6-3	TRBJ1-1	13	-	-	CASSYGRNTEAFF	TGTGCCAGCAGTTACGGACGGAACACTGAAGCTTTCTTT
TRBV7-2	TRBJ1-6	15	-	-	CASSPRGSYNSPLHF	TGTGCCAGCAGCCCCCGGGGATCATATAATTCACCCCTCCACTTT
TRBV5-1	TRBJ2-1	15	-	-	CASSLGGGPYNEQFF	TGCGCCAGCAGCTTGGGCGGGGGCCCCTACAATGAGCAGTTCTTC
TRBV7-6	TRBJ1-2	15	-	-	CASSLDVSSNYGYTF	TGTGCCAGCAGCTTAGATGTCAGTTCCAACTATGGCTACACCTTC
TRBV11-2	TRBJ2-3	16	-	-	CASSQGMQGGTDTQYF	TGTGCCAGCAGCCAGGGGATGCAGGGGGGTACAGATACGCAGTATTTT
TRBV19	TRBJ1-5	14	once	-	CASSMPVSNQPQHF	TGTGCCAGTAGTATGCCCGTTAGCAATCAGCCCCAGCATTTT
TRBV5-1	TRBJ1-6	13	-	-	CASSFFNSSPLHF	TGCGCCAGCAGCTTTTTTAACAGTTCACCCCTCCACTTT
TRBV7-9	TRBJ1-1	13	-	-	CASSLGGTTEAFF	TGTGCCAGCAGCTTAGGGGGGACCACTGAAGCTTTCTTT
TRBV19	TRBJ2-3	14	-	-	CASTKGMATDTQYF	TGTGCCAGCACAAAGGGGATGGCCACAGATACGCAGTATTTT
TRBV5-1	TRBJ2-2	16	-	TRBD2	CASSRGLAANTGELFF	TGCGCCAGCAGCAGAGGACTAGCGGCGAACACCGGGGAGCTGTTTTTT
TRBV18	TRBJ2-7	17	-	-	CASSPPLRKGGSYEQYF	TGTGCCAGCTCACCACCCCTGCGGAAGGGTGGTTCCTACGAGCAGTACTTC
TRBV11-2	TRBJ1-2	13	-	-	CASSPVVALGYTF	TGTGCCAGCAGCCCGGTGGTAGCCCTGGGCTACACCTTC
TRBV7-9	TRBJ1-6	16	-	-	CASSLAGGGFNSPLHF	TGTGCCAGCAGCTTAGCGGGGGGTGGCTTTAATTCACCCCTCCACTTT
TRBV28	TRBJ2-5	12	-	-	CASSSNRETQYF	TGTGCCAGCAGCTCCAACAGGGAGACCCAGTACTTC
TRBV7-9	TRBJ2-2	13	-	-	CASSFSGTGELFF	TGTGCCAGCAGCTTTTCTGGCACCGGGGAGCTGTTTTTT